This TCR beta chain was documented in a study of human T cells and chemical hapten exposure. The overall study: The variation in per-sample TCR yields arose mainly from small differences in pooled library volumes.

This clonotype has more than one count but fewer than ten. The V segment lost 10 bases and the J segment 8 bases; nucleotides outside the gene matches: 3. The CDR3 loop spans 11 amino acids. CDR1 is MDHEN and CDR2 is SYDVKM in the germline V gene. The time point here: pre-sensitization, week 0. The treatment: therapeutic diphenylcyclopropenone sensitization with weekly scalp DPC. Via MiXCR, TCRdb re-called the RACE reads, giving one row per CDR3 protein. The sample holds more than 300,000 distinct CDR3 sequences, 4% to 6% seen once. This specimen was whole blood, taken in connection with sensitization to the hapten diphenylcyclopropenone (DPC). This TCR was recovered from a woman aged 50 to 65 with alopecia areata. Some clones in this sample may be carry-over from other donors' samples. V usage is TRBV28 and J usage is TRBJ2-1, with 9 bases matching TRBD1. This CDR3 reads CAIQGAYEQFF. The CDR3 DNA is TGTGCCATACAGGGGGCTTATGAGCAGTTCTTC.